The next 21 T cell receptor beta chains were all read from a single sample in a study of T cells in Graves' hyperthyroidism and ophthalmopathy. What was amplified from RNA transcripts were TCR beta CDR3 regions. First-round RT-PCR targeting the TCR CDR3 was performed with the HTBI primer set. TCRdb reprocessed the multiplex PCR reads via MiXCR and lists one record per CDR3 protein. The sample shows 300,000 to 400,000 distinct CDR3 sequences, over 11% of them seen only once. The sample was blood. The receptors originated from a woman younger than 45 with Graves' hyperthyroidism.

This clonotype was seen many times. This chain links TRBV20-1 with TRBJ1-3; 9 nucleotides agree with TRBD1. The germline V gene has CDR1 DFQATT and CDR2 SNEGSKA (reference sequence). After removal of 0 bases from V and 4 bases from J, the junction contained 4 bases not matched to a gene. The CDR3 runs 15 residues. Here the CDR3 DNA reads TGCAGTGCTAGAGATACAGGGACAGGGGGAAACACCATATATTTT. It yields the protein CSARDTGTGGNTIYF.

A few counts support this clonotype. This sequence joins TRBV18 and TRBJ1-1; the D gene is possibly TRBD1 (6 bases). CDR3 length equals 15 residues. The germline V and J ends were trimmed by 5 bases and 0 bases, with 13 bases remaining between them. Germline CDR1 and CDR2: KGHSH and LQKENI. CDR3 coding DNA: TGTGCCAGCTCATCTCGAGGACAGTTGAACACTGAAGCTTTCTTT. Residues: CASSSRGQLNTEAFF.

This clonotype has a count of ten or more. The rearrangement links TRBV7-3 to TRBJ2-3; no definite D call. Germline lookup yields CDR1 SGHTA and CDR2 FQGTGA. Trimming cost V 0 bases and J 0 bases, with 7 bases left between them. This CDR3 region has 15 residues. CDR3 DNA: TGTGCCAGCAGCTTAACCAGTTCCAGCACAGATACGCAGTATTTT. This codes for CASSLTSSSTDTQYF.

The table lists this clonotype with many counts. The rearrangement joins TRBV28 to TRBJ2-7, with D possibly being TRBD1 (6 bases). V lost 11 bases and J 2 bases, leaving 19 bases between the germline ends. The CDR3 sequence is 14 residues long. Germline loops: CDR1 MDHEN, CDR2 SYDVKM. The CDR3 loop is CAQPPQQGPYEQYF. The CDR3 DNA is TGTGCCCAACCCCCCCAACAGGGTCCCTACGAGCAGTACTTC.

This clonotype showed up just a few times. V usage is TRBV12-3 or TRBV12-4 and J usage is TRBJ1-1; 7 bases align to TRBD1. V shed 5 bases, J shed 10 bases, and the junction held 4 bases outside the gene matches. The CDR3 has 11 residues. The CDR3 nucleotides read TGTGCCAGCAGTCAAGCAGGGGGAGCTTTCTTT. It encodes CASSQAGGAFF.

In this sample, this clonotype turned up many times. The chain combines TRBV19 with TRBJ1-1; perhaps TRBD1 as D (6 bases). Germline CDR1 is LNHDA and CDR2 is SQIVND (reference sequence). Between the trimmed V and J ends, which lost 4 bases and 0 bases, there was a span of 15 bases. This CDR3 is 16 amino acids long. Written as DNA, the CDR3 is TGTGCCAGTAGTACCGACAGGAGTAGGATGAACACTGAAGCTTTCTTT. Its translation is CASSTDRSRMNTEAFF.

Ten or more counts support this clonotype. The chain combines TRBV5-6 with TRBJ2-7; no clear D gene. The CDR3 has 13 amino acids. Per germline, CDR1 SGHDT and CDR2 YYEEEE. Deletions cut 0 bases from V and 7 bases from J, with 11 bases between. The CDR3 spells CASSLATPGEQYF. The CDR3 DNA reads as TGTGCCAGCAGCTTGGCAACCCCCGGGGAGCAGTACTTC.

CDR3 DNA: TGCAGTGCTGAAGACAGGGCCCCTAACGAGCAGTACTTC. Translated, it gives CSAEDRAPNEQYF. The V and J genes are TRBV20-1 and TRBJ2-7; 7 bases map to TRBD1. The ends lost 5 bases at V and 5 bases at J; junction bases unmatched: 9. The CDR3 has 13 residues. Germline CDR1 DFQATT, CDR2 SNEGSKA (reference sequence).

This clonotype was observed many times. The chain carries TRBV20-1 and TRBJ2-7; 8 nucleotides line up with TRBD1. CDR3 size: 15 residues. J gave up 4 bases and V 6 bases, and 14 bases lay outside the gene matches. CDR1 DFQATT and CDR2 SNEGSKA come from the germline V gene (reference sequence). The CDR3, as DNA: TGCAGTGCCACCCACCCAGGACAGGGAGGTTACGAGCAGTACTTC. Protein: CSATHPGQGGYEQYF.

In this sample, this clonotype turned up a few times. For the CDR3, the DNA is TGCAGTGCAAACGACAGGGCTGATAATTCACCCCTCCACTTT. This codes for CSANDRADNSPLHF. V and J are TRBV20-1 and TRBJ1-6, with 7 nucleotides matching TRBD1. The germline CDR1 and CDR2 sequences are DFQATT and SNEGSKA (reference sequence). The CDR3 has 14 residues. After removal of 6 bases from V and 5 bases from J, the junction contained 7 bases not matched to a gene.

The rearrangement uses TRBV20-1 and TRBJ1-5, with TRBD1 matching 7 bases. The junction had 18 bases not matched to a gene; V was cut back by 6 bases and J by 7 bases. CDR1 DFQATT and CDR2 SNEGSKA come from the germline V gene (reference sequence). CDR3 length equals 16 residues. The CDR3 protein is CSAARDRGGFVQPQHF. DNA of the CDR3: TGCAGTGCGGCCAGGGACAGAGGGGGTTTTGTGCAGCCCCAGCATTTT.

This clonotype was recorded at least ten times. The gene calls are TRBV6-5 and TRBJ2-7; 10 bases match TRBD2. Germline loops: CDR1 MNHEY, CDR2 SVGAGI. V was clipped by 2 bases and J by 5 bases; unmatched bases: 9. The CDR3 totals 16 residues. The CDR3 here is CASSYGRKLAGNEQYF. The CDR3 DNA follows: TGTGCCAGCAGTTACGGGCGAAAACTAGCGGGAAACGAGCAGTACTTC.

Many counts were recorded for this clonotype. The chain has TRBV7-2 and TRBJ2-5, with D perhaps TRBD1 or TRBD2 (5 bases each). V lost 11 bases and J lost 5, with 12 bases in between. This CDR3 spans 11 amino acids. Germline assignment: CDR1 SGHTA and CDR2 FQGNSA. The CDR3 sequence: CAGAWGETQYF. Written as DNA, the CDR3 is TGTGCCGGAGCATGGGGGGAGACCCAGTACTTC.

This clonotype was observed at least ten times. The V gene is TRBV6-1, the J gene TRBJ2-5, with D possibly being TRBD1 or TRBD2 (6 bases each). V gave up 6 bases and J gave up 5 bases, with 13 bases separating them. Per the germline V gene, CDR1 is MNHNS and CDR2 is SASEGT. The length of the CDR3 is 13 residues. CDR3 in DNA: TGTGCCAGCAGCCGGGGGCGCCGGGAGACCCAGTACTTC. Translated, it gives CASSRGRRETQYF.

This clonotype was recorded at least ten times. This chain connects TRBV7-8 to TRBJ2-2; 11 bases are a match to TRBD2. Trimming took 2 bases from V and 7 from J; bases not matched to a gene: 9. Germline lookup yields CDR1 SGHVS and CDR2 FQNEAQ. The CDR3 totals 17 residues. This chain's CDR3 is CASSLTGLAADGGELFF. The CDR3 DNA sequence: TGTGCCAGCAGCTTAACGGGACTAGCGGCGGATGGCGGGGAGCTGTTTTTT.

This clonotype was seen a handful of times. For the CDR3, the DNA is TGTGCCAGCAGTTACGCTAGCGGGAGAAGCAATGAGCAGTTCTTC. It codes for CASSYASGRSNEQFF. The chain carries TRBV6-5 and TRBJ2-1, with 10 positions matching TRBD2. CDR1 is MNHEY, CDR2 SVGAGI, per germline. V gave up 2 bases and J gave up 6 bases; unmatched junction bases: 4. This CDR3 is built from 15 residues.

V usage is TRBV20-1 and J usage is TRBJ2-7; 8 nucleotides line up with TRBD2. Unmatched junction bases numbered 5, after V lost 1 base and J lost 0 bases. Germline V gene data show CDR1 as DFQATT and CDR2 as SNEGSKA (reference sequence). The CDR3 sequence is 15 residues long. CDR3 residues: CSARVSGIRSYEQYF. The DNA for the CDR3 is TGCAGTGCTAGAGTTAGCGGGATCCGCTCCTACGAGCAGTACTTC.

This clonotype was seen at least ten times. The rearrangement joins TRBV27 to TRBJ2-5; a possible D gene is TRBD1 (6 bases). Germline V gene sequence: CDR1 MNHEY, CDR2 SMNVEV (reference sequence). This CDR3 has 15 amino acids. Trimming shortened V by 6 bases and J by 3 bases, and 17 bases separated the two germline ends. The CDR3 nucleotides read TGTGCCAGCAGCCCTGACTGGGGGACAAAAGAGACCCAGTACTTC. It specifies CASSPDWGTKETQYF.

The gene calls are TRBV4-1 and TRBJ1-4; D call uncertain. This CDR3 is 15 amino acids long. V dropped 0 bases and J dropped 8 bases, with 13 bases sitting between them. Germline CDR1 is MGHRA and CDR2 is YSYEKL. CDR3 amino acids: CASSQDLRPGEKLFF. The CDR3 region has the DNA TGCGCCAGCAGCCAAGATCTCAGGCCGGGGGAAAAACTGTTTTTT.

Of note for this clonotype: This could be a read error, since a much larger clone is one nucleotide away. The chain uses TRBV12-3 or TRBV12-4 and TRBJ2-5, with D perhaps TRBD2 (5 bases). The CDR3 has 14 residues. CDR3 DNA sequence: TGTGCCAGCAGCTTAGGGTCCGGGGTGGGGACCCAGTACTTC. Translated: CASSLGSGVGTQYF.

The V call is TRBV20-1, the J call TRBJ2-1; 10 bases map to TRBD2. The CDR3 has 14 amino acids. From germline, CDR1 is DFQATT and CDR2 SNEGSKA (reference sequence). Trimming took 4 bases from V and 9 from J; bases not matched to a gene: 9. CDR3 DNA: TGCAGTGCTATTAGCGGGAGGAAGGTTGGTGAGCAGTTCTTC. This codes for CSAISGRKVGEQFF.